This T cell receptor beta chain is drawn from a study of blood T cell repertoires in COVID-19 (dated by TCRdb to 2018 to 2021). Context from the whole study: Samples from collaborators originated in the United States, Italy and Spain and spanned both the acute and convalescent phases of COVID-19. The prospective study material was composed of cDNA or gDNA derived from T cells, B-cell-depleted T cells, or PBMCs. Subjects who had been exposed to COVID-19, were actively infected with it, or had recovered from it provided the deeply sampled blood TCRbeta repertoires that made up the dataset. The repertoires were released in a freely available public database meant as a resource for research on the immune response to SARS-CoV-2. Samples were obtained from the ongoing ImmuneRACE study (first 160 participants) and from about 1,300 subjects provided by 6 global collaborators. Nearly every sample came with metadata listing a de-identified subject ID, COVID-19 status, age in years and sex. HLA class I and class II types, where available, came from metadata supplied by the sample provider rather than from assay-based typing.

A note on this clone: The antigen it recognizes is unknown. The sample holds no much larger clone one base away, and base qualities are not on file.

Whole blood was collected in K2EDTA tubes by collaborating institutions according to the institutions' own protocols. For TCRbeta analysis, collaborators shipped samples in one of three forms: frozen whole blood, isolated PBMCs, or DNA extracted from either of those sample types. TCRbeta CDR3 regions were amplified from genomic DNA using the immunoSEQ Assay, a bias-controlled multiplex PCR. As for how the authors treated the data: The number of nucleated cells in each sample was estimated from the amplification of reference gene primers within the assay. To quantify the absolute abundance of each unique TCRbeta CDR3 rearrangement, sequence reads were collapsed and filtered. For each sample, productive Simpson clonality was calculated as the square root of Simpson's diversity index across productive rearrangements. The source is immuneACCESS, and TCRdb retained only in-frame sequences with V and J called. Part of the clones is not carried over; for the studies checked, unresolved V genes explain less than half of this, and the remainder is unexplained. V, J and clone size are those of that table, while D and trimming were read from the DNA. The sample table lists some 93,000 clones, roughly three quarters of them with a count of one. 24% of the sample lies in the top ten.

Findings and caveats that apply to the study as a whole: The amount of clinical and demographic metadata varied by source and participant and was provided uncurated.

CDR1 is given as SQVTM and CDR2 as ANQGSEA, both from the germline V gene. The cysteine opens and the phenylalanine closes a CDR3 of 14 amino acids. The CDR3 DNA has 42 bases and is translated from base 1. V ends up 2 bases short and J 8 bases short, with an unmatched junction base count of 8. Sequencing was carried out using peripheral blood. This chain joins TRBV29-1 to TRBJ2-2; 7 middle bases align to TRBD1. The clonotype was recovered from a human donor in a cohort sampled during active COVID-19. The nucleotides read TGCAGCGTTGAAAGTCCCAGGGGGTTAGGGGAGCTGTTTTTT. Translated, this is CSVESPRGLGELFF.